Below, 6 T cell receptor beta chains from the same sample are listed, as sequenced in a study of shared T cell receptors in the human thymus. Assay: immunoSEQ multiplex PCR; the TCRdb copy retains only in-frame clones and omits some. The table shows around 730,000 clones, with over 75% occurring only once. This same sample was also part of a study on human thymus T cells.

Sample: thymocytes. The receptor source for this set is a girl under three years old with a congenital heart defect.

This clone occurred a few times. Written as DNA, the CDR3 is TGTGCCAGCAGTACCGGACTAGCGGGGACGACCTATCACAATGAGCAGTTCTTC. Amino acids: CASSTGLAGTTYHNEQFF. The chain links TRBV27 to TRBJ2-1; TRBD2 aligns across 12 bases. The CDR3 is 18 amino acids. Looked up from germline, CDR1 is MNHEY and CDR2 is SMNVEV (reference sequence). Losses at the gene ends were 5 bases for V and 5 bases for J; bases not matched to a gene: 13.

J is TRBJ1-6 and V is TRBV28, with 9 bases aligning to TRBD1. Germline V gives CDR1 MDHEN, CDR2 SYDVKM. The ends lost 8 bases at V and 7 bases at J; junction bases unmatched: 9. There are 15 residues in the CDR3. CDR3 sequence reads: CASLNRDRENSPLHF. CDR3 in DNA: TGTGCCAGCCTTAACCGGGACAGGGAAAATTCACCCCTCCACTTT.

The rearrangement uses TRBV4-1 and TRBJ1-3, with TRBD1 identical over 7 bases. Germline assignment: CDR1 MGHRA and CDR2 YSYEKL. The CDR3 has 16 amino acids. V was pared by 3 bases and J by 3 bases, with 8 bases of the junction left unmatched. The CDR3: CASSQPTGPDGNTIYF. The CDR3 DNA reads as TGCGCCAGCAGCCAGCCGACAGGGCCGGATGGAAACACCATATATTTT.

CDR3 loop: CASTTSYPSPLHF. In DNA form, the CDR3 reads TGTGCCAGCACCACTTCATATCCTTCACCCCTCCACTTT. This chain links TRBV2 with TRBJ1-6; no clear D. The CDR3 is 13 residues long. V lost 7 bases and J lost 9, with 13 bases in between. Germline CDR1 reads SNHLY; CDR2 reads FYNNEI.

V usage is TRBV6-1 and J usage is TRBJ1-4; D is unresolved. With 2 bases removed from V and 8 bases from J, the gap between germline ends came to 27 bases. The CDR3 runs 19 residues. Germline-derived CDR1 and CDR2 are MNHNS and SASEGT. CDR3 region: CASSESRSIRPPLREKLFF. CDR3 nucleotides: TGTGCCAGCAGTGAAAGTCGGTCCATTCGCCCTCCCTTGCGAGAAAAACTGTTTTTT.

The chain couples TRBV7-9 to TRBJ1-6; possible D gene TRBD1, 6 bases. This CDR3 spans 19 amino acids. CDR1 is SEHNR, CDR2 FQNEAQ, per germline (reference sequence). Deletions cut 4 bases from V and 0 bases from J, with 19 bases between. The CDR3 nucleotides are TGTGCCAGCAGCTCCCCCGGGGGGGCAGGGAGCTCCTATAATTCACCCCTCCACTTT. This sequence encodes CASSSPGGAGSSYNSPLHF.